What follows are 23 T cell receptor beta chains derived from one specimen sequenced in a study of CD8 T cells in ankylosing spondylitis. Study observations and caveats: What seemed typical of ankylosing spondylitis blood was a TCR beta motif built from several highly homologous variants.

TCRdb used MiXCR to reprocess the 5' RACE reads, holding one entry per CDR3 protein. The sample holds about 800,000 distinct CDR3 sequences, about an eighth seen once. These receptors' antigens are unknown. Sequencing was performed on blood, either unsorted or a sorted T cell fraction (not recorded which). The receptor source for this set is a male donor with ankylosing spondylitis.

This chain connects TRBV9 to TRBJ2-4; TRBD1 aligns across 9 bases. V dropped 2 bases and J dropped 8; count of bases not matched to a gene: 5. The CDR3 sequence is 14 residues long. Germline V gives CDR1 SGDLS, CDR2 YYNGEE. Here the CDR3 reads CASSVRDRDHIQYF. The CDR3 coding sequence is TGTGCCAGCAGCGTCCGGGACAGGGACCACATTCAGTACTTC.

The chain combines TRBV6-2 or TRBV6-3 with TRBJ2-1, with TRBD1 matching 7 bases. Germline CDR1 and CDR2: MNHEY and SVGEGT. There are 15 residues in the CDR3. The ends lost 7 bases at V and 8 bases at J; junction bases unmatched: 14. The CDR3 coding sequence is TGTGCCAGCACTCTCTCCGGGACAGCACGGCATGAGCAGTTCTTC. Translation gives CASTLSGTARHEQFF.

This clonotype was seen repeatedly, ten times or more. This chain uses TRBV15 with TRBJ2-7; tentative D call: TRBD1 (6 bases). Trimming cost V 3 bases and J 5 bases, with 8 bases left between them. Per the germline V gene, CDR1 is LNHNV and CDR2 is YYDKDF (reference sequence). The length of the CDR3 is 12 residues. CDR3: CATSSQGNEQYF. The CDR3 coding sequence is TGTGCCACCAGCAGTCAGGGGAACGAGCAGTACTTC.

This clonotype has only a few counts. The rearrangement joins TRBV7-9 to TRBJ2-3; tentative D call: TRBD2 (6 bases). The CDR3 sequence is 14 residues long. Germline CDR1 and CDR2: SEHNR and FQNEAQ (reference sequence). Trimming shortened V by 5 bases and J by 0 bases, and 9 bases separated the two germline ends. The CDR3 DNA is TGTGCCAGCAGCAAGACTAGGAGCACAGATACGCAGTATTTT. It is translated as CASSKTRSTDTQYF.

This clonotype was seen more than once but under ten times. CDR3 region: CSGGRDTDTQYF. The CDR3 DNA reads as TGCAGTGGGGGCCGAGACACAGATACGCAGTATTTT. The V and J genes are TRBV20-1 and TRBJ2-3; D is perhaps TRBD1 (5 bases). The V end lost 7 bases, the J end lost 2 bases, and 10 bases lay between the germline ends. Germline V gives CDR1 DFQATT, CDR2 SNEGSKA (reference sequence). CDR3 length: 12 residues.

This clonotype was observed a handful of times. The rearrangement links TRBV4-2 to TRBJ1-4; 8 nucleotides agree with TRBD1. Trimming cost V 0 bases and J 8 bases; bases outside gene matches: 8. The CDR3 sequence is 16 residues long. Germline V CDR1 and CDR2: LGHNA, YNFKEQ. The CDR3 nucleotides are TGTGCCAGCAGCCAAGATAAACAGGGGGTGGGGGAAAAACTGTTTTTT. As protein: CASSQDKQGVGEKLFF.

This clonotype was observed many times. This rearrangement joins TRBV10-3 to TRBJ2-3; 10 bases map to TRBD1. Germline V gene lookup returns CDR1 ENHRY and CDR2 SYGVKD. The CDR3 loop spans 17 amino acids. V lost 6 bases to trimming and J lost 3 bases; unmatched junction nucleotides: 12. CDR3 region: CAIRPGTGALATDTQYF. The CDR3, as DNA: TGTGCCATCAGGCCCGGGACAGGGGCCCTCGCTACAGATACGCAGTATTTT.

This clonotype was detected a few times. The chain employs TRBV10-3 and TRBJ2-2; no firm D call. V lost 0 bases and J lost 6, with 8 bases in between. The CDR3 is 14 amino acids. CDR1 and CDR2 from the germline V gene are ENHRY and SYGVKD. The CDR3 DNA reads TGTGCCATCAGTGAGTCGACGCACCCCGGGGAGCTGTTTTTT. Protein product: CAISESTHPGELFF.

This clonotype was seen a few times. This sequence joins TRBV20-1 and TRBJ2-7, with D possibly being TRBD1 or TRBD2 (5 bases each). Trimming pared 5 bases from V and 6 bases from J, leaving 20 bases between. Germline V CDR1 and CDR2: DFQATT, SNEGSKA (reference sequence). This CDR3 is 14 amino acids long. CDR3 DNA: TGCAGTGCTCGCCATCCTGGGGGACGAATCGAGCAGTACTTC. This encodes CSARHPGGRIEQYF.

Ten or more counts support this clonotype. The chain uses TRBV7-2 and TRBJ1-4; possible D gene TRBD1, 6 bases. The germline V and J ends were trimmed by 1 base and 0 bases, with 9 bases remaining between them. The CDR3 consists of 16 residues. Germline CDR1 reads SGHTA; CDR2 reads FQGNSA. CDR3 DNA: TGTGCCAGCAGCTTAGATCACAGGGCAACTAATGAAAAACTGTTTTTT. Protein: CASSLDHRATNEKLFF.

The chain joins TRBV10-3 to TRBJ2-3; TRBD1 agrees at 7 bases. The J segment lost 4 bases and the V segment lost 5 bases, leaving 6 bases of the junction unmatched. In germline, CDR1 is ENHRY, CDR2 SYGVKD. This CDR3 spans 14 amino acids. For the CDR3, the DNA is TGTGCCATCAGTATCGGACAGGCCGCAGATACGCAGTATTTT. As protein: CAISIGQAADTQYF.

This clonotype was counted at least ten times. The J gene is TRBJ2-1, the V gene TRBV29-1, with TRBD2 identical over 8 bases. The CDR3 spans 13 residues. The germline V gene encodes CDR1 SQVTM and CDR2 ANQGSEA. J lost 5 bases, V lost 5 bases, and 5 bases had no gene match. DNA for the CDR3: TGCAGCGTTCGGGGGGGATTGGACAATGAGCAGTTCTTC. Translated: CSVRGGLDNEQFF.

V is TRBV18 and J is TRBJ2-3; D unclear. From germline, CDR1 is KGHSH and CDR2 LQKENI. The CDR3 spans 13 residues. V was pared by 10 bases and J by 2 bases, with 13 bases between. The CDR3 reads CATTQDSTDTQYF. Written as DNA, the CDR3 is TGTGCCACCACGCAGGATTCCACAGATACGCAGTATTTT.

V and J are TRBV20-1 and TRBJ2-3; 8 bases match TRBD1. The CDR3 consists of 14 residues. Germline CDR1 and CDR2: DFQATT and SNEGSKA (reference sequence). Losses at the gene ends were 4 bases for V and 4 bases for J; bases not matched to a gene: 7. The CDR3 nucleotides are TGCAGTGCTACGGCAGGGGGCATAGCAGATACGCAGTATTTT. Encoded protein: CSATAGGIADTQYF.

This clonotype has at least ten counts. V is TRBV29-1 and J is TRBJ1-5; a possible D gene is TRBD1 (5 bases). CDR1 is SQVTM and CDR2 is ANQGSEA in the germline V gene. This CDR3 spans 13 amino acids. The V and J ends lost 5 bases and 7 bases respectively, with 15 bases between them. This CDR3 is CSVSQAFGQPQHF. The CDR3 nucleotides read TGCAGCGTTTCACAGGCTTTTGGACAGCCCCAGCATTTT.

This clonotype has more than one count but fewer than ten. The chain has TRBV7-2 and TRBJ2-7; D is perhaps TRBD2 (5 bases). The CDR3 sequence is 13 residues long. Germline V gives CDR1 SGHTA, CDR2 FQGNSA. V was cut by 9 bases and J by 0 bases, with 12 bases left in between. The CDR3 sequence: CASRAASSYEQYF. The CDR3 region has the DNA TGTGCCAGTAGAGCGGCAAGCTCCTACGAGCAGTACTTC.

The CDR3 DNA is TGTGCCAGCTCCCGAGCACAGACAGATTATGGCTACACCTTC. As protein: CASSRAQTDYGYTF. J is TRBJ1-2 and V is TRBV18, with D maybe TRBD1 (5 bases). Deletions cut 6 bases from V and 5 bases from J, with 16 bases between. CDR3 length: 14 amino acids. Germline assignment: CDR1 KGHSH and CDR2 LQKENI.

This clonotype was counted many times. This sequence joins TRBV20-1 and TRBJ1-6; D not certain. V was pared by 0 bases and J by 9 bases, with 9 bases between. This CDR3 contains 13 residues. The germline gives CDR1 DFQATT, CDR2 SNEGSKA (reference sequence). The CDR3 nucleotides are TGCAGTGCTAGAGAATATAATGGTTCACCCCTCCACTTT. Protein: CSAREYNGSPLHF.

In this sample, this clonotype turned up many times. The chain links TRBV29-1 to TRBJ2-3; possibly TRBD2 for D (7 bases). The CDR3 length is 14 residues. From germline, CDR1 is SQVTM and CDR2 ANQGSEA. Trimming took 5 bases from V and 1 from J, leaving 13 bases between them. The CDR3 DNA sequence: TGCAGCGTTACGGGGGGCTTAGGCACAGATACGCAGTATTTT. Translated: CSVTGGLGTDTQYF.

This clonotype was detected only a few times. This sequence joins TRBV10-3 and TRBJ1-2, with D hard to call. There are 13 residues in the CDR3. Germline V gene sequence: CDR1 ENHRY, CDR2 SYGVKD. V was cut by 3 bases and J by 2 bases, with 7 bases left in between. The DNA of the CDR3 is TGTGCCATCAGTGAAACAAGGAACTATGGCTACACCTTC. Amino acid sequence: CAISETRNYGYTF.

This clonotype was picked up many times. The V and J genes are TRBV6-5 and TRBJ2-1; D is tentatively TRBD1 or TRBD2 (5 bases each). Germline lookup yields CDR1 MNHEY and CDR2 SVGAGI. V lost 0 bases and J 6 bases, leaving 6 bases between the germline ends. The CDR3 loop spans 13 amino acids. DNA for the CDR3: TGTGCCAGCAGTTACTCGAGGGGCAATGAGCAGTTCTTC. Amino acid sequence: CASSYSRGNEQFF.

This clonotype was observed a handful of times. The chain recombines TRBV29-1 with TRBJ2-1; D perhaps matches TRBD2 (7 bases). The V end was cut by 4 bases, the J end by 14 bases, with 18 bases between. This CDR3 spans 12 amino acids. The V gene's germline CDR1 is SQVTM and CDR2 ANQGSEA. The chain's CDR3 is CSVGRGEGVKFF. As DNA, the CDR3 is TGCAGCGTTGGAAGGGGGGAGGGGGTGAAGTTCTTC.

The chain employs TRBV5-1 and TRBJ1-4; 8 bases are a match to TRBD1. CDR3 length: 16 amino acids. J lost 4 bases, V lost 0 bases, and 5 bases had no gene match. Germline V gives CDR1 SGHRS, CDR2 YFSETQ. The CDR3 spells CASSLAPDRVNEKLFF. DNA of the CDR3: TGCGCCAGCAGCTTGGCCCCGGACAGGGTTAATGAAAAACTGTTTTTT.